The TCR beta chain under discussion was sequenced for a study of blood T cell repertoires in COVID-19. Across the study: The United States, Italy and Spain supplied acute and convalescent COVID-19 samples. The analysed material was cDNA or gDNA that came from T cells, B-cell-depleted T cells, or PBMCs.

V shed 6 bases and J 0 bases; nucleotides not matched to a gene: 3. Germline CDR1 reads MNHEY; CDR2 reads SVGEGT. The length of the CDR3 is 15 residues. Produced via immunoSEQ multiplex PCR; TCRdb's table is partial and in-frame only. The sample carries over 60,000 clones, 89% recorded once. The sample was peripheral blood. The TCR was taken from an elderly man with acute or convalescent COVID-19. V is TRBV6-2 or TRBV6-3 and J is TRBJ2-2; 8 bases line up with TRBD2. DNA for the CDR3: TGTGCCAGCAGCCCCGGGGGGGCGAACACCGGGGAGCTGTTTTTT. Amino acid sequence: CASSPGGANTGELFF.